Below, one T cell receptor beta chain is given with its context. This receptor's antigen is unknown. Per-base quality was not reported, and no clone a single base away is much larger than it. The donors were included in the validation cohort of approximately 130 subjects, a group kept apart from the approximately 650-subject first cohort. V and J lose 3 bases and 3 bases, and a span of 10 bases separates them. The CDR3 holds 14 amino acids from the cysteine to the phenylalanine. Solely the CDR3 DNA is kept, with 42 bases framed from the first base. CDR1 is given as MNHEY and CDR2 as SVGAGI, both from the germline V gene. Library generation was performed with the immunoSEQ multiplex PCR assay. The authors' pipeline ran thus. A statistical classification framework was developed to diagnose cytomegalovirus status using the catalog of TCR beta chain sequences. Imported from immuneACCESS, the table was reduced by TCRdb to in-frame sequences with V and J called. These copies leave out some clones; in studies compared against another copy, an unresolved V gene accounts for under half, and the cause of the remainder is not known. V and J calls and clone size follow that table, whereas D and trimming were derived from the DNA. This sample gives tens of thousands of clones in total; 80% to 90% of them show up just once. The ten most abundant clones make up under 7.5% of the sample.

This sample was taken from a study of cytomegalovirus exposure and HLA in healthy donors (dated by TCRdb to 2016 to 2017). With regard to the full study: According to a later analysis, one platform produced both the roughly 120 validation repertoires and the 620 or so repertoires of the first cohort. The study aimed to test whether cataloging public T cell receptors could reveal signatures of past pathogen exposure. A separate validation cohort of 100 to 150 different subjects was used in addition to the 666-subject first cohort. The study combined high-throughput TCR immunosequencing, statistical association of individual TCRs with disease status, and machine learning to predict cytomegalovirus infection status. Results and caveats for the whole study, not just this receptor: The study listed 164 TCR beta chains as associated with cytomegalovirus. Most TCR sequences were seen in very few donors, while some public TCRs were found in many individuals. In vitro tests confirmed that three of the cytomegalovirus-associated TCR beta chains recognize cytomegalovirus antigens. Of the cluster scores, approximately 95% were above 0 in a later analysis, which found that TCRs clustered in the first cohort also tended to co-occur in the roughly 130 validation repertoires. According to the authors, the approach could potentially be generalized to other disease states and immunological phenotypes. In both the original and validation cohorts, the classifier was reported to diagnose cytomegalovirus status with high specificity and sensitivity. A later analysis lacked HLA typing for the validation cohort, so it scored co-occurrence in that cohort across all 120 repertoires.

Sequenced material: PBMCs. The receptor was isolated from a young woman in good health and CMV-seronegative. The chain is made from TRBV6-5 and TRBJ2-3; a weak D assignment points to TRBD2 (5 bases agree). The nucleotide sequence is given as TGTGCCAGCAGTTATTTAGACTATACAGATACGCAGTATTTT. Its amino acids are CASSYLDYTDTQYF.